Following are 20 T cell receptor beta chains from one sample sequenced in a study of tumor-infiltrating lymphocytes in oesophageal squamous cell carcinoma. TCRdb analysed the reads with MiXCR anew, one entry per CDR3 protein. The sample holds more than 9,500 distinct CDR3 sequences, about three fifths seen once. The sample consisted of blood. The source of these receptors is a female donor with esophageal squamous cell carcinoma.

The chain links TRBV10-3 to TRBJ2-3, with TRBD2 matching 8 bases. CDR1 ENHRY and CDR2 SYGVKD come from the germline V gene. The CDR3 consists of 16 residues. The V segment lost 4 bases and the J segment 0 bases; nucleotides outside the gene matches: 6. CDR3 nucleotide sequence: TGTGCCATCAGTGTACTAGCGGAATCTAGCACAGATACGCAGTATTTT. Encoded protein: CAISVLAESSTDTQYF.

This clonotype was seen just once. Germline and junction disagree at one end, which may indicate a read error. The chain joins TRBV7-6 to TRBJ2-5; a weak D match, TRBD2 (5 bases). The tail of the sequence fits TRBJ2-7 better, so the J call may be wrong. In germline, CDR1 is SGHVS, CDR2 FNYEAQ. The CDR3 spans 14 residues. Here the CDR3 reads CASSPILDGYEQYF. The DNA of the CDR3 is TGTGCTAGCAGCCCTATACTAGACGGCTACGAGCAGTACTTC.

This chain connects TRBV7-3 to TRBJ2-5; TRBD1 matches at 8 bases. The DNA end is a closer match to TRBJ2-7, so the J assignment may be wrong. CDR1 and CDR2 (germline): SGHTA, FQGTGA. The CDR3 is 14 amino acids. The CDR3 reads CASSLGQGRGEQYF. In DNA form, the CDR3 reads TGTGCCAGCAGCTTAGGACAGGGTAGGGGCGAGCAGTACTTC.

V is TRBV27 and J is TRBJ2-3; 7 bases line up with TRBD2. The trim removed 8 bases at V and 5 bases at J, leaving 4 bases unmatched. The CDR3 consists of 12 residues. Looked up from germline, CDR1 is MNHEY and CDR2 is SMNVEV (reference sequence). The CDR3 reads CASGRGLDTQYF. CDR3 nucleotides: TGTGCCAGCGGGCGGGGGTTAGATACGCAGTATTTT.

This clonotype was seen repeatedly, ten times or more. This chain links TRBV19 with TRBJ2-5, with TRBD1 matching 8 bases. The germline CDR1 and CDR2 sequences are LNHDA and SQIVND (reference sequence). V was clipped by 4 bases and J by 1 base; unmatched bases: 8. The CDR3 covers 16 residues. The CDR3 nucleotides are TGTGCCAGTAGTAGTTCCGGGACAGGCCCCCAAGAGACCCAGTACTTC. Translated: CASSSSGTGPQETQYF.

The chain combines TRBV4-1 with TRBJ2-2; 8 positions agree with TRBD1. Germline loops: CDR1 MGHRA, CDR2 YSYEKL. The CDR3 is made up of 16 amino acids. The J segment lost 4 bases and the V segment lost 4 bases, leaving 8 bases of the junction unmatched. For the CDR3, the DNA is TGCGCCAGCAGCCGAGAAGCAGGGGGCGGCACCGGGGAGCTGTTTTTT. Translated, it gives CASSREAGGGTGELFF.

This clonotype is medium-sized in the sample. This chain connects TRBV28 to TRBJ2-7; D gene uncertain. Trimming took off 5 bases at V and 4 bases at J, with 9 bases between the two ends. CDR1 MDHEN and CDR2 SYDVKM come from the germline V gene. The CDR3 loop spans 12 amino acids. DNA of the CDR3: TGTGCCAGCAGTCCGACTGTTTACGAGCAGTACTTC. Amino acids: CASSPTVYEQYF. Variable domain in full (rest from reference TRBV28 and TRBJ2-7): DVKVTQSSRYLVKRTGEKVFLECVQDMDHENMFWYRQDPGLGLRLIYFSYDVKMKEKGDIPEGYSVSREKKERFSLILESASTNQTSMYLCASSPTVYEQYFGPGTRLTVT.

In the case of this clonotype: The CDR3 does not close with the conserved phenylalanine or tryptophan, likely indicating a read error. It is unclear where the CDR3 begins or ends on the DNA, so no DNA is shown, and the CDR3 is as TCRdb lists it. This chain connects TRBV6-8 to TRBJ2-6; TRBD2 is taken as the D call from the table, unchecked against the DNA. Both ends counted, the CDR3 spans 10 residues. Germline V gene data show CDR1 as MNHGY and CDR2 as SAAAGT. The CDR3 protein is CASTPAGFRS.

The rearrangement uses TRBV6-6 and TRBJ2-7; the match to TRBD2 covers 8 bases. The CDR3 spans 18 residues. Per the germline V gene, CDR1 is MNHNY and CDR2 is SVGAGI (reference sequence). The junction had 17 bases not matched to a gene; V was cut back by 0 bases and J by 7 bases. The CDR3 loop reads CASSYSRKPGLGLNEQYF. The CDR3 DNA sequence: TGTGCCAGCAGTTACTCGAGGAAACCGGGACTAGGCCTCAATGAGCAGTACTTC.

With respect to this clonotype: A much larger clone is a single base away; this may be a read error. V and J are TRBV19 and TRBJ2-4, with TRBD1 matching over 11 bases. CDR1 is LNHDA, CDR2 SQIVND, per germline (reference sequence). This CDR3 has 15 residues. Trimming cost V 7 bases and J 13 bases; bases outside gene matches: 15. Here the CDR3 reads CASTWTGGSYNEQYF. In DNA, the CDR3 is TGTGCCAGTACTTGGACAGGGGGCTCCTACAATGAGCAGTACTTC.

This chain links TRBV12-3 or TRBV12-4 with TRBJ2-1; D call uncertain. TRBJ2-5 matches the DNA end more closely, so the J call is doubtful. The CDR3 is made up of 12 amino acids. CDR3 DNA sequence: TGTGCCAGCAGCTCCTGGGAAGAGACCCAGTACTTC. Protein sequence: CASSSWEETQYF.

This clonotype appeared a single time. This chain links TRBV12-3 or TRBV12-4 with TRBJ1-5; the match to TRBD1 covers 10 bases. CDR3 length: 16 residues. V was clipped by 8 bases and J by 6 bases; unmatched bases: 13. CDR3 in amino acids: CASGLSGTGVSQPQHF. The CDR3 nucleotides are TGTGCCAGCGGACTTTCCGGGACAGGGGTGTCTCAGCCCCAGCATTTT.

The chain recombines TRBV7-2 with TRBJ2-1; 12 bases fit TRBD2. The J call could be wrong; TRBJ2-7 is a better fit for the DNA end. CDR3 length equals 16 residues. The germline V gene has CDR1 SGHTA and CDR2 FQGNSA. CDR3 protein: CASSLATSGRTHEQYF. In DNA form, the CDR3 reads TGTGCCAGCAGCTTAGCTACTAGCGGGAGGACCCACGAGCAGTACTTC.

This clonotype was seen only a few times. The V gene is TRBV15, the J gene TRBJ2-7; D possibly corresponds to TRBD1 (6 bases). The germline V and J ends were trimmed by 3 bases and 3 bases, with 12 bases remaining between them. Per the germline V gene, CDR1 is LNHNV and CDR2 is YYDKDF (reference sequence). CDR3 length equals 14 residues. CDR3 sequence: CATSSEGVSYEQYF. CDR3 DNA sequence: TGTGCCACCAGCAGCGAGGGGGTAAGCTACGAGCAGTACTTC.

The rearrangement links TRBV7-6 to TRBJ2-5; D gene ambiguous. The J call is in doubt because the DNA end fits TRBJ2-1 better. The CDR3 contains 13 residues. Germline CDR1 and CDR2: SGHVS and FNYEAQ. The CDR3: CASSLTRYNEQFF. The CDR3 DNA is TGTGCCAGCAGCTTAACCAGATACAATGAGCAGTTCTTC.

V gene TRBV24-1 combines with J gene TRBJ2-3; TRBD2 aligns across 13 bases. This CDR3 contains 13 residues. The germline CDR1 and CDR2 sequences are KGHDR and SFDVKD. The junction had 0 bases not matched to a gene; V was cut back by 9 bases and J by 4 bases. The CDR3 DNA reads TGTGCCACCGGGACTAGCGGGGCAGATACGCAGTATTTT. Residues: CATGTSGADTQYF.

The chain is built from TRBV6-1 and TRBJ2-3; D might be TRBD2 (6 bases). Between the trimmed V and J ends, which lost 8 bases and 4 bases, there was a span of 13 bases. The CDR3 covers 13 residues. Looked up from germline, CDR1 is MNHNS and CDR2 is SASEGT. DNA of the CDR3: TGTGCCAGCGAGGCGGGGTATTCAGATACGCAGTATTTT. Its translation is CASEAGYSDTQYF.

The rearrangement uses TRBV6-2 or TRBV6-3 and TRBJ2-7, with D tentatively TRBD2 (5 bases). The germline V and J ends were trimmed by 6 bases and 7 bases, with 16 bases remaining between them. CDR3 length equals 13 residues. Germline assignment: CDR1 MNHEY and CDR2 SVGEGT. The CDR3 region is CASRYGSTGEQYF. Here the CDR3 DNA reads TGTGCCAGCAGGTATGGCTCGACGGGAGAGCAGTACTTC.

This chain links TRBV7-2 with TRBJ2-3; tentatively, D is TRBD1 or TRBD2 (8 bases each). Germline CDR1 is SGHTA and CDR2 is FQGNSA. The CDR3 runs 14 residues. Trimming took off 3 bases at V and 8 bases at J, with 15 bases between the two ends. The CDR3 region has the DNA TGTGCCAGCAGCTTTACTAGCGGACAGGGTACGCAGTATTTT. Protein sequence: CASSFTSGQGTQYF.

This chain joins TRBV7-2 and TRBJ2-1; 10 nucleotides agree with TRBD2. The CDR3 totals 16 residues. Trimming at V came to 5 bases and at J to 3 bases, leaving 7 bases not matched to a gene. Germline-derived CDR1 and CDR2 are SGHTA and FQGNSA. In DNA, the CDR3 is TGTGCCAGCAGCCACCCCGGACTAGCGGTCTACAATGAGCAGTTCTTC. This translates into CASSHPGLAVYNEQFF.